The 26 T cell receptor beta chains reported below all come from one sample, sequenced in a study of blood T cell repertoires in COVID-19. Only in-frame clones appear in the TCRdb table, and some are missing; sequencing was by immunoSEQ multiplex PCR. The sample shows roughly 320,000 clones, roughly 85% of them seen only once. Material: peripheral blood. The origin of the receptors is a human donor in a cohort sampled during active COVID-19.

This clone was counted ten times or more. J is TRBJ2-1 and V is TRBV5-1; D is possibly TRBD1 (5 bases). This CDR3 is 15 amino acids long. Germline V gene lookup returns CDR1 SGHRS and CDR2 YFSETQ. Trimming took 6 bases from V and 2 from J, leaving 15 bases between them. CDR3 sequence: CASTDSPGPYNEQFF. The CDR3 DNA sequence: TGCGCCAGCACCGACTCCCCAGGGCCCTACAATGAGCAGTTCTTC.

The gene calls are TRBV10-1 and TRBJ2-2, with D perhaps TRBD1 (6 bases). The V gene's germline CDR1 is WNHNN and CDR2 SYGVQD (reference sequence). V lost 6 bases, J lost 1 base, and 9 bases lay in between. The CDR3 spans 14 residues. The CDR3 DNA reads as TGCGCCAGCAGGGACAGCCAGAACACCGGGGAGCTGTTTTTT. This sequence encodes CASRDSQNTGELFF.

V is TRBV18 and J is TRBJ2-7; perhaps TRBD1 as D (5 bases). CDR1 is KGHSH and CDR2 is LQKENI in the germline V gene. Trimming took 5 bases from V and 7 from J, leaving 18 bases between them. The CDR3 consists of 14 residues. The CDR3 is CASSGRATTREQYF. The CDR3 DNA reads TGTGCCAGCTCAGGCAGGGCCACTACTCGTGAGCAGTACTTC.

This sequence joins TRBV6-4 and TRBJ1-2, with D hard to call. V was trimmed by 9 bases and J by 2 bases, leaving 10 bases between them. Germline lookup yields CDR1 MRHNA and CDR2 SNTAGT. This CDR3 is 12 amino acids long. The DNA for the CDR3 is TGTGCCAGTTTGGGGAGAAACTATGGCTACACCTTC. It is translated as CASLGRNYGYTF.

The chain uses TRBV7-2 and TRBJ2-7; D gene unclear. Germline CDR1 and CDR2: SGHTA and FQGNSA. Trimming shortened V by 2 bases and J by 0 bases, and 11 bases separated the two germline ends. The CDR3 consists of 15 residues. In DNA form, the CDR3 reads TGTGCCAGCAGCTTATCTGACTGGAACTCCTACGAGCAGTACTTC. Translation gives CASSLSDWNSYEQYF.

The table lists this clone with a count of one. The J gene is TRBJ1-2, the V gene TRBV10-2, with D unresolved. The CDR3 totals 14 residues. V was cut by 0 bases and J by 6 bases, with 11 bases left in between. From germline, CDR1 is WSHSY and CDR2 SAAADI. For the CDR3, the DNA is TGCGCCAGCAGTGAGTCTGTGGGCTTTAATGGCTACACCTTC. The encoded protein is CASSESVGFNGYTF.

V and J are TRBV12-5 and TRBJ1-1; D is perhaps TRBD1 (5 bases). Deletions cut 1 base from V and 1 base from J, with 16 bases between. CDR1 and CDR2 from the germline V gene are LGHNT and FRNRAP. This CDR3 is 17 amino acids long. The CDR3: CASGLAEGALRNTEAFF. CDR3 DNA sequence: TGTGCTAGTGGTTTGGCAGAAGGGGCGTTGAGGAACACTGAAGCTTTCTTT.

The V call is TRBV5-8, the J call TRBJ1-2; 8 bases are a match to TRBD1. Germline V gene sequence: CDR1 SGHTS, CDR2 YDEGEE. Trimming at V came to 4 bases and at J to 4 bases, leaving 6 bases not matched to a gene. This CDR3 has 14 residues. The CDR3 is CASSRTGLGYGYTF. CDR3 bases: TGTGCCAGCAGCCGGACAGGGCTCGGCTATGGCTACACCTTC.

This clone has only one observation. J is TRBJ2-1 and V is TRBV2; D might be TRBD1 (5 bases). V lost 7 bases and J 1 base, leaving 8 bases between the germline ends. Per the germline V gene, CDR1 is SNHLY and CDR2 is FYNNEI. This CDR3 has 13 residues. The CDR3, as DNA: TGTGCCAGCAAAAGACAGTCCTACAATGAGCAGTTCTTC. Its protein is CASKRQSYNEQFF.

CDR3 nucleotide sequence: TGTGCCAGCAGCTGGGGGGTAAACACTGAAGCTTTCTTT. Its translation is CASSWGVNTEAFF. The chain joins TRBV5-6 to TRBJ1-1; D might be TRBD1 (5 bases). The germline gives CDR1 SGHDT, CDR2 YYEEEE. With 3 bases removed from V and 2 bases from J, the gap between germline ends came to 8 bases. The CDR3 is 13 residues long.

The J gene is TRBJ2-1, the V gene TRBV24-1; D possibly corresponds to TRBD2 (6 bases). The germline V gene has CDR1 KGHDR and CDR2 SFDVKD. V was trimmed by 6 bases and J by 7 bases, leaving 18 bases between them. This CDR3 has 15 amino acids. The CDR3 sequence is CATSKGLRESNEQFF. CDR3 nucleotide sequence: TGTGCCACCAGTAAAGGACTTCGGGAGTCGAATGAGCAGTTCTTC.

The chain recombines TRBV6-5 with TRBJ1-1; 7 positions match TRBD1. This CDR3 has 14 residues. Losses at the gene ends were 6 bases for V and 4 bases for J; bases not matched to a gene: 8. Germline V CDR1 and CDR2: MNHEY, SVGAGI. This CDR3 reads CASRPGQRGTEAFF. The CDR3 DNA reads TGTGCCAGCAGGCCGGGACAGAGGGGCACTGAAGCTTTCTTT.

The chain links TRBV9 to TRBJ2-7; 7 bases are shared with TRBD1. CDR1 and CDR2 from the germline V gene are SGDLS and YYNGEE. CDR3 size: 15 residues. Unmatched junction bases numbered 7, after V lost 2 bases and J lost 2 bases. CDR3 residues: CASSVGTVRTYEQYF. CDR3 nucleotide sequence: TGTGCCAGCAGCGTTGGGACAGTGCGAACCTACGAGCAGTACTTC.

The chain is built from TRBV5-1 and TRBJ2-6; 10 nucleotides align to TRBD1. The J segment lost 0 bases and the V segment lost 0 bases, leaving 15 bases of the junction unmatched. CDR1 is SGHRS, CDR2 YFSETQ, per germline. This CDR3 has 22 amino acids. The CDR3 sequence is CASSLETGGHLSAISGANVLTF. In DNA, the CDR3 is TGCGCCAGCAGCTTGGAGACAGGGGGCCATTTGTCCGCCATCTCTGGGGCCAACGTCCTGACTTTC.

The chain links TRBV4-2 to TRBJ2-2; 10 bases map to TRBD2. The junction had 5 bases not matched to a gene; V was cut back by 6 bases and J by 7 bases. There are 14 residues in the CDR3. CDR1 and CDR2 from the germline V gene are LGHNA and YNFKEQ. The CDR3 reads CASRGAGGRGELFF. CDR3 coding DNA: TGTGCCAGCAGGGGAGCGGGGGGGCGCGGGGAGCTGTTTTTT.

The chain links TRBV30 to TRBJ2-6, with TRBD2 matching over 8 bases. Germline trimming cut 6 bases from V and 2 bases from J; bases unmatched to any gene: 6. Germline assignment: CDR1 GTSNPN and CDR2 SVGIG (reference sequence). The length of the CDR3 is 15 residues. In DNA form, the CDR3 reads TGTGCCTGCCACCACGGGGGGGCTGGGGCCAACGTCCTGACTTTC. Translated, it gives CACHHGGAGANVLTF.

As concerns this clone: The sample carries other DNA sequences with the same CDR3. The chain carries TRBV5-1 and TRBJ1-1, with D hard to call. The CDR3 is 14 residues long. Per the germline V gene, CDR1 is SGHRS and CDR2 is YFSETQ. Trimming pared 0 bases from V and 2 bases from J, leaving 8 bases between. The CDR3 reads CASSLGPSNTEAFF. DNA of the CDR3: TGCGCCAGCAGCTTGGGCCCGAGCAACACTGAAGCTTTCTTT.

The chain joins TRBV6-4 to TRBJ1-2; 8 bases agree with TRBD1. The CDR3 has 12 residues. J lost 4 bases, V lost 10 bases, and 5 bases had no gene match. Germline assignment: CDR1 MRHNA and CDR2 SNTAGT. The chain's CDR3 is CATKDRAYGYTF. As DNA, the CDR3 is TGTGCCACCAAGGACAGGGCCTATGGCTACACCTTC.

V is TRBV7-2 and J is TRBJ2-7; 7 positions agree with TRBD1. J lost 2 bases, V lost 2 bases, and 3 bases had no gene match. Per germline, CDR1 SGHTA and CDR2 FQGNSA. The CDR3 has 14 residues. CDR3 sequence reads: CASSLRQGTYEQYF. The CDR3 coding sequence is TGTGCCAGCAGCTTAAGACAGGGCACCTACGAGCAGTACTTC.

This clone came up a few times. V is TRBV30 and J is TRBJ1-1, with 9 bases matching TRBD1. The CDR3 totals 14 residues. J was trimmed by 7 bases and V by 3 bases; bases with no gene match: 9. Germline-derived CDR1 and CDR2 are GTSNPN and SVGIG (reference sequence). For the CDR3, the DNA is TGTGCCTGGAGGGTATGGACAGGGGACGGTGAAGCTTTCTTT. Residues: CAWRVWTGDGEAFF.

The chain joins TRBV5-4 to TRBJ2-1; TRBD2 aligns across 10 bases. Looked up from germline, CDR1 is SGHNT and CDR2 is YYREEE (reference sequence). V was pared by 0 bases and J by 10 bases, with 7 bases of the junction left unmatched. This CDR3 is built from 15 residues. The CDR3 region is CASSLELAGGREQFF. In DNA form, the CDR3 reads TGTGCCAGCAGCTTGGAGTTAGCGGGGGGCCGAGAGCAGTTCTTC. Variable domain in full (rest from reference TRBV5-4 and TRBJ2-1): ETGVTQSPTHLIKTRGQQVTLRCSSQSGHNTVSWYQQALGQGPQFIFQYYREEENGRGNFPPRFSGLQFPNYSSELNVNALELDDSALYLCASSLELAGGREQFFGPGTRLTVL.

The chain has TRBV5-4 and TRBJ1-1; D is unclear. Germline V CDR1 and CDR2: SGHNT, YYREEE (reference sequence). The CDR3 is made up of 13 amino acids. V was cut by 1 base and J by 1 base, with 5 bases left in between. CDR3 sequence: CASSLPGNTEAFF. CDR3 DNA: TGTGCCAGCAGCTTGCCGGGGAACACTGAAGCTTTCTTT. Complete variable domain (other parts from reference TRBV5-4 and TRBJ1-1): ETGVTQSPTHLIKTRGQQVTLRCSSQSGHNTVSWYQQALGQGPQFIFQYYREEENGRGNFPPRFSGLQFPNYSSELNVNALELDDSALYLCASSLPGNTEAFFGQGTRLTVV.

V is TRBV11-2 and J is TRBJ2-3, with 7 bases matching TRBD2. Germline CDR1 is SGHAT and CDR2 is FQNNGV. The CDR3 has 15 amino acids. Trimming cost V 5 bases and J 8 bases; bases outside gene matches: 13. CDR3 DNA: TGTGCCAGCAGCCCACTGGGGGAGGGTTGGGGTACGCAGTATTTT. It specifies CASSPLGEGWGTQYF.

The chain recombines TRBV19 with TRBJ1-5, with D perhaps TRBD1 (6 bases). The CDR3 has 15 residues. Deletions cut 6 bases from V and 0 bases from J, with 12 bases between. Looked up from germline, CDR1 is LNHDA and CDR2 is SQIVND (reference sequence). CDR3 in DNA: TGTGCCAGTAGACCTCACAGGGATAGCAATCAGCCCCAGCATTTT. It translates to CASRPHRDSNQPQHF.

This clone was observed a single time. J is TRBJ1-5 and V is TRBV5-1; maybe TRBD1 (5 bases). V dropped 0 bases and J dropped 7 bases, with 14 bases sitting between them. Germline CDR1 is SGHRS and CDR2 is YFSETQ. The CDR3 contains 15 residues. CDR3 loop: CASSLGGGFHQPQHF. The DNA of the CDR3 is TGCGCCAGCAGCTTGGGGGGGGGTTTTCACCAGCCCCAGCATTTT. The full variable domain, in which reference TRBV5-1 and TRBJ1-5 provide the parts outside the CDR3, is KAGVTQTPRYLIKTRGQQVTLSCSPISGHRSVSWYQQTPGQGLQFLFEYFSETQRNKGNFPGRFSGRQFSNSRSEMNVSTLELGDSALYLCASSLGGGFHQPQHFGDGTRLSIL.

The chain couples TRBV24-1 to TRBJ2-1; 7 nucleotides match TRBD2. CDR1 is KGHDR, CDR2 SFDVKD, per germline. V trimming: 4 bases; J trimming: 8 bases; junction bases outside the gene matches: 13. The CDR3 is 16 residues long. The chain's CDR3 is CATSEGGRQGLYEQFF. The CDR3 region has the DNA TGTGCCACCAGTGAGGGGGGGAGGCAGGGCCTCTATGAGCAGTTCTTC.